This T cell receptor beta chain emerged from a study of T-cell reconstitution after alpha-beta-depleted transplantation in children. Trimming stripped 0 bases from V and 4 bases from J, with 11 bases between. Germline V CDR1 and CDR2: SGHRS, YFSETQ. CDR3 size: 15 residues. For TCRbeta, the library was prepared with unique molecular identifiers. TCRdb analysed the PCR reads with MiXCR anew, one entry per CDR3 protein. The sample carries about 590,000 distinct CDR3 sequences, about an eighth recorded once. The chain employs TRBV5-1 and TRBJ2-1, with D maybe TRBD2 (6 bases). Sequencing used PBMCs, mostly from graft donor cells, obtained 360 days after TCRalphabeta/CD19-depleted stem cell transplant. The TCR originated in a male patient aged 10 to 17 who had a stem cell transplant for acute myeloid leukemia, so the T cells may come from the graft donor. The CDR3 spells CASSLEERVYNEQFF. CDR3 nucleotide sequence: TGCGCCAGCAGCTTGGAGGAGCGGGTTTACAATGAGCAGTTCTTC.